This T cell receptor (beta chain) appears in the sequencing data of a study of beta chain features in type 1 diabetes. Whole-study findings and limits: All four CD4+ subsets of Type 1 diabetes patients contained TCRB CDR3s that were moderately but significantly shorter.

Of the isolated RNA, all was reverse transcribed, and so the sequenced material was expressed TCRB transcripts. The protocol was immunoSEQ multiplex PCR, while the TCRdb copy is restricted to in-frame clones and leaves out a portion. This sample yields around 600,000 clones, of which approximately 13% are seen a single time; around 0.12% belongs to the top ten. The CDR3 covers 15 residues. V was trimmed by 4 bases and J by 2 bases, leaving 9 bases between them. CDR1 is SEHNR and CDR2 is FQNEAQ in the germline V gene (reference sequence). A note on this clone: Its target is not known.

The clonotype comes from a young man with type 1 diabetes. The gene calls are TRBV7-9 and TRBJ2-6; D may be TRBD1 (6 bases). Source material: naive CD4+ T cells from blood. The DNA for the CDR3 is TGTGCCAGCAGCTCAACAGGGCCTGGGGCCAACGTCCTGACTTTC. It specifies CASSSTGPGANVLTF.